This record covers a single T cell receptor (beta chain). Its antigen is not known. Assay: immunoSEQ multiplex PCR; the TCRdb copy retains only in-frame clones and omits some. The table includes 40,000 to 45,000 clones, about 95% detected once. The data derive from a study of graft-versus-host responses after intestinal transplantation. Across the whole study: The recipients all started with anti-thymocyte globulin induction and then took tacrolimus and steroids for around three years. Study conclusions and caveats: Early after transplant, HvG clones declined as circulating GvH clones peaked. Graft-versus-host to host-versus-graft clonal ratios in allografts were high in patients with graft-donor T cell macrochimerism.

Germline values: CDR1 LGHNA, CDR2 YNFKEQ. This CDR3 contains 16 residues. V gave up 1 base and J gave up 5 bases, with 17 bases separating them. This receptor was obtained from a human donor who was the organ donor for an intestinal transplant. Specimen: unstimulated CD8+ T cells sorted from spleen or lymph node cells, collected before transplant. This chain links TRBV4-2 with TRBJ2-5; no firm D call. CDR3 amino acids: CASSQAFAPRRETQYF. The DNA for the CDR3 is TGTGCCAGCAGCCAAGCGTTCGCACCCCGAAGGGAGACCCAGTACTTC.